This paragraph covers one TCR beta chain sequence. The sample comes from a study of blood T cell repertoires in COVID-19. The wider study: The analysed material was cDNA or gDNA that came from T cells, B-cell-depleted T cells, or PBMCs.

Per the original methods: Reference gene primer amplification in the assay estimated nucleated cell counts. TCRdb keeps only in-frame clones here, not all; method: immunoSEQ multiplex PCR. Clone size and V and J calls were adopted from that table, with D and trimming inferred from the DNA. This table has over 250,000 clones, over 75% appearing once. The CDR3 runs 16 residues. Germline V gives CDR1 SGHNT, CDR2 YYREEE (reference sequence). Trimming took off 3 bases at V and 0 bases at J, with 10 bases between the two ends. The sequence derives from a woman between 70 and 85 years old with acute or convalescent COVID-19. This sequence joins TRBV5-4 and TRBJ2-6, with D perhaps matching TRBD2 (6 bases). The specimen was peripheral blood. CDR3 region: CASSSGVTSGANVLTF. The CDR3 bases are TGTGCCAGCAGCTCGGGGGTTACCTCTGGGGCCAACGTCCTGACTTTC.